Presented here are 20 T cell receptor beta chains from one specimen sequenced in a study of cytomegalovirus exposure and HLA in healthy donors. The PCR had 60 Vbeta and 13 Jbeta primers. Method: immunoSEQ multiplex PCR; TCRdb's copy keeps in-frame clones and lacks some. Of over 150,000 clones listed, 60% to 85% are singletons. The sequenced sample consisted of PBMCs. These receptors were obtained from a woman aged 45-65 years in good health and CMV-seropositive.

This chain joins TRBV29-1 and TRBJ2-1, with D perhaps TRBD2 (6 bases). V dropped 5 bases and J dropped 8 bases, with 25 bases sitting between them. The CDR3 consists of 16 residues. CDR1 is SQVTM and CDR2 is ANQGSEA in the germline V gene. CDR3: CSVHFPSGAAFDEQFF. DNA of the CDR3: TGCAGCGTTCATTTTCCTTCGGGAGCTGCTTTCGATGAGCAGTTCTTC.

The table lists this clone with a count of one. The chain has TRBV7-3 and TRBJ2-3, with 14 nucleotides matching TRBD2. V trimming: 5 bases; J trimming: 6 bases; junction bases outside the gene matches: 7. CDR3 size: 16 residues. CDR1 SGHTA and CDR2 FQGTGA come from the germline V gene. The CDR3 sequence is CASSPTSGRAGDTQYF. The CDR3 DNA reads TGTGCCAGCAGCCCGACTAGCGGGAGGGCCGGGGATACGCAGTATTTT. The variable domain in full, with the rest retrieved from reference TRBV7-3 and TRBJ2-3, is GAGVSQTPSNKVTEKGKYVELRCDPISGHTALYWYRQSLGQGPEFLIYFQGTGAADDSGLPNDRFFAVRPEGSVSTLKIQRTERGDSAVYLCASSPTSGRAGDTQYFGPGTRLTVL.

The rearrangement uses TRBV23-1 and TRBJ2-2; 12 positions match TRBD1. TRBV23-1 carries the ORF label, with uncertain function. V shed 3 bases, J shed 1 base, and the junction held 3 bases outside the gene matches. The CDR3 is 17 amino acids. For the CDR3, the DNA is TGCGCCAGCAGTCACGGGACAGGGGGCGAGAACACCGGGGAGCTGTTTTTT. Its protein product is CASSHGTGGENTGELFF.

The chain recombines TRBV7-9 with TRBJ2-4; a weak D match, TRBD1 (6 bases). Looked up from germline, CDR1 is SEHNR and CDR2 is FQNEAQ (reference sequence). This CDR3 spans 19 amino acids. With 5 bases removed from V and 0 bases from J, the gap between germline ends came to 23 bases. The CDR3 loop is CASSLDPQGKSLAKNIQYF. CDR3 nucleotides: TGTGCCAGCAGCCTCGACCCCCAGGGGAAGTCTCTAGCCAAAAACATTCAGTACTTC. Combining the CDR3 with reference TRBV7-9 and TRBJ2-4 gives the whole variable domain DTGVSQNPRHKITKRGQNVTFRCDPISEHNRLYWYRQTLGQGPEFLTYFQNEAQLEKSRLLSDRFSAERPKGSFSTLEIQRTEQGDSAMYLCASSLDPQGKSLAKNIQYFGAGTRLSVL.

The chain links TRBV19 to TRBJ2-1; TRBD1 agrees at 7 bases. Germline V CDR1 and CDR2: LNHDA, SQIVND (reference sequence). The CDR3 is 13 residues long. V shed 6 bases, J shed 6 bases, and the junction held 5 bases outside the gene matches. CDR3 DNA: TGTGCCAGTAGCTGGGGGACAGTCAATGAGCAGTTCTTC. Its protein is CASSWGTVNEQFF. Looking up the rest from reference TRBV19 and TRBJ2-1 gives the full variable domain: DGGITQSPKYLFRKEGQNVTLSCEQNLNHDAMYWYRQDPGQGLRLIYYSQIVNDFQKGDIAEGYSVSREKKESFPLTVTSAQKNPTAFYLCASSWGTVNEQFFGPGTRLTVL.

This chain connects TRBV5-1 to TRBJ2-5; 8 bases map to TRBD2. The CDR3 has 14 amino acids. Per the germline V gene, CDR1 is SGHRS and CDR2 is YFSETQ. The V segment lost 1 base and the J segment 4 bases; nucleotides outside the gene matches: 3. CDR3 sequence: CASSLTAGAETQYF. The CDR3 DNA sequence: TGCGCCAGCAGCTTGACAGCGGGGGCAGAGACCCAGTACTTC.

The CDR3: CASSYRQGNTEAFF. CDR3 coding DNA: TGTGCCAGCAGTTACCGGCAGGGGAACACTGAAGCTTTCTTT. J is TRBJ1-1 and V is TRBV6-6, with a tentative D call TRBD1 (5 bases). The V end lost 2 bases, the J end lost 1 base, and 8 bases lay between the germline ends. The CDR3 has 14 amino acids. Per the germline V gene, CDR1 is MNHNY and CDR2 is SVGAGI (reference sequence).

This chain uses TRBV5-1 with TRBJ1-3; D is unresolved. Trimming took off 8 bases at V and 0 bases at J, with 21 bases between the two ends. This CDR3 has 17 amino acids. CDR1 and CDR2 from the germline V gene are SGHRS and YFSETQ. For the CDR3, the DNA is TGCGCCAGTCAATCCGACACCTTTGGAATCTCTGGAAACACCATATATTTT. It translates to CASQSDTFGISGNTIYF.

V gene TRBV5-8 combines with J gene TRBJ1-5, with a possible D match to TRBD1 (5 bases). The ends were cut back, 0 bases at V and 5 bases at J, with 12 bases in the middle. The V gene's germline CDR1 is SGHTS and CDR2 YDEGEE. The CDR3 consists of 15 residues. In DNA, the CDR3 is TGTGCCAGCAGCTTGGCCAGGGCAGGAGATCAGCCCCAGCATTTT. Protein sequence: CASSLARAGDQPQHF.

The genes are TRBV30 and TRBJ2-5; no definite D call. Trimming removed 4 bases at V and 2 bases at J, with 8 bases between. Germline V gives CDR1 GTSNPN, CDR2 SVGIG (reference sequence). The CDR3 sequence is 12 residues long. CDR3 sequence (DNA): TGTGCCTGGAACGGTCCTCAAGAGACCCAGTACTTC. It codes for CAWNGPQETQYF.

The CDR3 here is CASSQDLHGQLDTGELFF. In DNA form, the CDR3 reads TGCGCCAGCAGCCAAGATTTACACGGACAGTTGGACACCGGGGAGCTGTTTTTT. This chain connects TRBV4-1 to TRBJ2-2; tentative D call: TRBD1 (6 bases). The V and J ends lost 0 bases and 3 bases respectively, with 17 bases between them. The V gene's germline CDR1 is MGHRA and CDR2 YSYEKL. The CDR3 runs 18 residues.

V is TRBV29-1 and J is TRBJ2-5; 7 positions match TRBD2. The V gene's germline CDR1 is SQVTM and CDR2 ANQGSEA. This CDR3 has 12 residues. J gave up 5 bases and V 8 bases, and 8 bases lay outside the gene matches. CDR3 nucleotides: TGCAGCTCGCGGGGAGGGGAGGAGACCCAGTACTTC. It translates to CSSRGGEETQYF.

V is TRBV5-5 and J is TRBJ1-2, with D perhaps matching TRBD1 (5 bases). The CDR3 spans 14 residues. Trimming left V 3 bases short and J 2 bases short, with 11 bases between. From germline, CDR1 is SGHKS and CDR2 YYEKEE (reference sequence). The CDR3 nucleotides are TGTGCCAGCAGCTCCACCGCAGGGAACTATGGCTACACCTTC. Its protein product is CASSSTAGNYGYTF.

This clone was detected a few times. The chain links TRBV11-3 to TRBJ2-2; D not certain. V was cut by 3 bases and J by 5 bases, with 7 bases left in between. The germline CDR1 and CDR2 sequences are SGHNT and YENEEA. The CDR3 runs to 13 residues. Here the CDR3 DNA reads TGTGCCAGCAGCTTTGAGGTGACCGGGGAGCTGTTTTTT. Its protein product is CASSFEVTGELFF.

The genes are TRBV5-4 and TRBJ1-1; 8 bases are a match to TRBD1. The V gene end was trimmed by 6 bases and the J gene end by 2 bases; junction bases not matched to a gene: 6. This CDR3 comprises 14 residues. CDR1 and CDR2 (germline): SGHNT, YYREEE (reference sequence). CDR3 nucleotides: TGTGCCAGCACCCTGGGACAGGCAAACACTGAAGCTTTCTTT. Translation: CASTLGQANTEAFF.

This chain links TRBV28 with TRBJ2-1; TRBD2 agrees at 10 bases. Trimming at V came to 5 bases and at J to 7 bases, leaving 8 bases not matched to a gene. In germline, CDR1 is MDHEN, CDR2 SYDVKM. This CDR3 contains 15 residues. The CDR3 here is CASSVSGTSANEQFF. The CDR3 nucleotides are TGTGCCAGCAGTGTATCCGGGACTAGCGCAAATGAGCAGTTCTTC.

This sequence joins TRBV19 and TRBJ1-2; D not certain. Germline V gives CDR1 LNHDA, CDR2 SQIVND (reference sequence). V was pared by 3 bases and J by 8 bases, with 19 bases between. CDR3 length: 15 amino acids. CDR3 sequence reads: CASSMSRDIPGGYTF. Here the CDR3 DNA reads TGTGCCAGTAGTATGTCCCGGGATATCCCTGGAGGCTACACCTTC.

This chain uses TRBV4-2 with TRBJ2-3, with 10 bases that match TRBD1. This CDR3 is built from 17 residues. The trim removed 0 bases at V and 6 bases at J, leaving 9 bases unmatched. CDR1 and CDR2 (germline): LGHNA, YNFKEQ. CDR3 amino acids: CASSQENRQGALDTQYF. Here the CDR3 DNA reads TGTGCCAGCAGCCAAGAGAACCGACAGGGGGCACTGGATACGCAGTATTTT.

V and J are TRBV6-6 and TRBJ1-4; possible D gene TRBD1, 6 bases. Germline V gene lookup returns CDR1 MNHNY and CDR2 SVGAGI (reference sequence). The CDR3 is made up of 14 amino acids. Between the trimmed V and J ends, which lost 5 bases and 7 bases, there was a span of 14 bases. CDR3 bases: TGTGCCAGCAGTGCGTCCAGACAGGCTGAAAAACTGTTTTTT. Translation: CASSASRQAEKLFF.

This sequence joins TRBV5-4 and TRBJ2-7; TRBD1 matches at 7 bases. CDR3 length: 15 amino acids. Germline lookup yields CDR1 SGHNT and CDR2 YYREEE (reference sequence). The V and J ends lost 3 bases and 5 bases, in that order; junction bases with no gene match: 11. CDR3 sequence (DNA): TGTGCCAGCAGCTCTATGTCAAAAGGGGGCCACGAGCAGTACTTC. Protein sequence: CASSSMSKGGHEQYF.